These T cell receptor beta chains were read from a single sample in a study of T cell responses to AZD1222 COVID-19 vaccine. Some clones are missing from TCRdb's copy, which holds only in-frame ones; the method was immunoSEQ multiplex PCR. The sample lists approximately 180,000 clones, around 90% occurring once. The material was peripheral blood, obtained on day 0 of AZD1222 vaccination. Source of these receptors: an adult in good health. The CDR3 runs from the conserved cysteine through the conserved F or W. D genes are given only for firm matches. A clone size is listed for some rows: how often the clone was seen (once, few, many), or a class if it is expanded.

TRBV19,TRBJ2-3,-,-,TGTGCCAGTACCACGACCCTTTTGGGGCAGTATTTT,CASTTTLLGQYF
TRBV29-1,TRBJ1-1,-,-,TGCAGCGTTGATAGGGCAGGCCCATACACTGAAGCTTTCTTT,CSVDRAGPYTEAFF
TRBV9,TRBJ1-4,-,TRBD1,TGTGCCAGCAGCGGGCGACAGGGGACTAATGAAAAACTGTTTTTT,CASSGRQGTNEKLFF
TRBV27,TRBJ1-2,few,-,TGTGCCAGCAGCGGGGGCTATGGCTACACCTTC,CASSGGYGYTF
TRBV15,TRBJ1-6,-,-,TGTGCCACCAGCAGAGATACGTCGCTTAGTAATTCACCCCTCCACTTT,CATSRDTSLSNSPLHF
TRBV9,TRBJ1-1,-,TRBD1,TGTGCCAGCAGCCCCAGACAGGGTGACACTGAAGCTTTCTTT,CASSPRQGDTEAFF
TRBV27,TRBJ2-1,few,TRBD2,TGTGCCAGCAGTCCACACCCGACTAGCGGGGGGTACAATGAGCAGTTCTTC,CASSPHPTSGGYNEQFF
TRBV6-1,TRBJ1-5,-,TRBD1,TGTGCCAGCAGTGAAGGTTCCGGGACAGGGTATCAGCCCCAGCATTTT,CASSEGSGTGYQPQHF
TRBV27,TRBJ1-4,-,TRBD1,TGTGCCAGCAGGGTCACAGGGGGTGCTAATGAAAAACTGTTTTTT,CASRVTGGANEKLFF
TRBV7-2,TRBJ1-2,-,TRBD1,TGTGCCAGCAGCTTTTGGCGCGGGACAGGGAACGATGGCTACACCTTC,CASSFWRGTGNDGYTF
TRBV6-6,TRBJ2-7,-,TRBD1,TGTGCCAGCAACAACGGACAGGGAGCTTACTACGAGCAGTACTTC,CASNNGQGAYYEQYF
TRBV7-6,TRBJ1-5,few,-,TGTGCCAGCCAAGGCCCTCCCAAACATAGCAATCAGCCCCAGCATTTT,CASQGPPKHSNQPQHF
TRBV30,TRBJ2-7,-,-,TGTGCCTGGAGTAGGGACGGGTCCTACGAGCAGTACTTC,CAWSRDGSYEQYF
TRBV6-5,TRBJ1-5,-,-,TGTGCCAGCCACGCTTACGGGTATAGCAATCAGCCCCAGCATTTT,CASHAYGYSNQPQHF
TRBV4-1,TRBJ1-5,-,TRBD1,TGCGCCAGCAGCCAGCTGACAGGGTCCAATCAGCCCCAGCATTTT,CASSQLTGSNQPQHF
TRBV6-5,TRBJ1-5,-,TRBD1,TGTGCCAGCAGTTCCCTGACAGGGGGCCTTGATCAGCCCCAGCATTTT,CASSSLTGGLDQPQHF
TRBV7-3,TRBJ2-1,once,-,TGTGCCAGCAGCTTAAGAGGCATGAGCTCCTACAATGAGCAGTTCTTC,CASSLRGMSSYNEQFF
TRBV9,TRBJ2-5,-,TRBD2,TGTGCCAGCAGCGTAGCTCCTACTAGCGGGGGCTCTGGGGCCCAGTACTTC,CASSVAPTSGGSGAQYF
TRBV11-2,TRBJ1-2,once,TRBD1,TGTGCCAGCAGCGCGGACAGGGCCCTTGGCTACACCTTC,CASSADRALGYTF
TRBV9,TRBJ2-7,-,TRBD1,TGTGCCAGCAGCGTCTCCATAACAGGGGAAGACTACGAGCAGTACTTC,CASSVSITGEDYEQYF
TRBV9,TRBJ2-2,-,-,TGTGCCAGCAGCTGGGGCACCGGGGAGCTGTTTTTT,CASSWGTGELFF
TRBV19,TRBJ1-4,-,-,TGTGCCAGTAGTATCCATCAGGCAACTAATGAAAAACTGTTTTTT,CASSIHQATNEKLFF
TRBV5-4,TRBJ2-3,-,TRBD1,TGTGCCAGCAGCTGGGCCGGGACAGAGCAAGATACGCAGTATTTT,CASSWAGTEQDTQYF
TRBV5-6,TRBJ1-2,-,-,TGTGCCAGCAGCCCCCGGGACATGCGTGGCTACACCTTC,CASSPRDMRGYTF
TRBV19,TRBJ1-5,-,-,TGTGCCAGTAGTCACAGGGAACCAGGACAGCCCCAGCATTTT,CASSHREPGQPQHF
TRBV5-5,TRBJ1-6,-,-,TGTGCCAGCAGCTCAACACAGGGTGGGAATTCACCCCTCCACTTT,CASSSTQGGNSPLHF
TRBV7-2,TRBJ1-5,-,TRBD1,TGTGCCAGCAGCGGCCGGGACAGGGATCAGCCCCAGCATTTT,CASSGRDRDQPQHF